Given below is one T cell receptor beta chain in context. This sample was included in a study of coeliac disease. The data were produced by immunoSEQ multiplex PCR, yet TCRdb's version contains in-frame clones alone and is incomplete. This table has 3,300 or so clones, roughly 50% appearing once. This clonotype was sampled from a woman between 65 and 79 years old with celiac disease. Input material: intraepithelial lymphocytes from the gut.

DNA of the CDR3: TGTGCCAGCAGCTTGAAGGGGACAGGGTCTGTGCAGTTCTTC. Translating it yields CASSLKGTGSVQFF. The V call is TRBV5-6, the J call TRBJ2-1, with 9 nucleotides matching TRBD1. With V trimmed by 1 base and J by 12 bases, 8 bases remained unmatched. Germline V gene data show CDR1 as SGHDT and CDR2 as YYEEEE. CDR3 size: 14 residues. Complete variable domain (other parts from reference TRBV5-6 and TRBJ2-1): DAGVTQSPTHLIKTRGQQVTLRCSPKSGHDTVSWYQQALGQGPQFIFQYYEEEERQRGNFPDRFSGHQFPNYSSELNVNALLLGDSALYLCASSLKGTGSVQFFGPGTRLTVL.